This TCR beta chain was recorded in a study of cytomegalovirus exposure and HLA in healthy donors. General study points: A likely sequencing artifact accounted for one observed cluster of highly shared sequence variants.

Germline V gene data show CDR1 as MNHEY and CDR2 as SVGAGI. The V gene end was trimmed by 5 bases and the J gene end by 6 bases; junction bases not matched to a gene: 10. CDR3 size: 15 residues. Primers: 60 Vbeta forward and 13 Jbeta reverse. Sequencing used immunoSEQ multiplex PCR; TCRdb keeps in-frame clones, though not all of them. The sample includes 30,000 to 50,000 clones, 68% seen only once; the top ten take roughly 4%. With regard to this clone: No antigen is known for it.

The clonotype was recovered from a man in his forties or fifties in good health and CMV-seronegative. Sequencing was carried out using PBMCs. This chain connects TRBV6-5 to TRBJ2-7; TRBD2 matches 10 bases. CDR3: CASSVTGTSAFEQYF. CDR3 sequence (DNA): TGTGCCAGCAGTGTGACCGGGACTAGCGCTTTCGAGCAGTACTTC.